This TCR beta chain was obtained from a study of Graves' ophthalmopathy and Graves' hyperthyroidism. CDR3 length: 15 amino acids. In germline, CDR1 is ENHRY, CDR2 SYGVKD. Trimming took off 3 bases at V and 4 bases at J, with 15 bases between the two ends. Amplified material comprised TCR beta CDR3 regions derived from RNA transcripts. Following a first-round RT-PCR that used HTBI primers, a second-round multiplex PCR was carried out. TCRdb ran MiXCR on the multiplex PCR reads and lists one entry per CDR3 protein. The sample records roughly 380,000 distinct CDR3 sequences, over 15% being singletons. The specimen sequenced was peripheral blood. The rearrangement links TRBV10-3 to TRBJ1-1; possibly TRBD1 for D (6 bases). This sequence was found in a woman under 30 with stable Graves' hyperthyroidism. CDR3 protein: CAISDHRVGGTEAFF. CDR3 nucleotide sequence: TGTGCCATCAGTGACCACAGGGTCGGGGGCACTGAAGCTTTCTTT.